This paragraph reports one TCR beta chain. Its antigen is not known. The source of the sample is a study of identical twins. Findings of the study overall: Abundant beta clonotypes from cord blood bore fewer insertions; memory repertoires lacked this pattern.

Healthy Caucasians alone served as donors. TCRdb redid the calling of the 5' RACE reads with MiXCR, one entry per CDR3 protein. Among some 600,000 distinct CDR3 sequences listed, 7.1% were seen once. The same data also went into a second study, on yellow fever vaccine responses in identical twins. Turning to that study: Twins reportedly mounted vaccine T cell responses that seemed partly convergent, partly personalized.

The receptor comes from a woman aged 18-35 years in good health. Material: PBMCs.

CDR3 sequence reads: CASSLWAGQETQYF. DNA of the CDR3: TGTGCCAGCAGTTTATGGGCAGGGCAAGAGACCCAGTACTTC. V and J are TRBV12-3 or TRBV12-4 and TRBJ2-5; D is perhaps TRBD1 (5 bases). The CDR3 spans 14 residues. V was cut by 2 bases and J by 2 bases, with 9 bases left in between.